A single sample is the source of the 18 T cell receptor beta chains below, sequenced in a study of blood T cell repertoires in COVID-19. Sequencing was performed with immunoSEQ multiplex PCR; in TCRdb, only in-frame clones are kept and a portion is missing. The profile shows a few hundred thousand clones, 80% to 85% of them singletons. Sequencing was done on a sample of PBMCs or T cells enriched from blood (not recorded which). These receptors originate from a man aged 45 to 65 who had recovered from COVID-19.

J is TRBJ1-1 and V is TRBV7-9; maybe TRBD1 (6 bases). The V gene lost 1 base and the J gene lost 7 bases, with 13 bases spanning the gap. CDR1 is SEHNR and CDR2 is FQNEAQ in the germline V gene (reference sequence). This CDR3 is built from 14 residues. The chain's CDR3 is CASSLEGIRGEAFF. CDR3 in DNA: TGTGCCAGCAGCTTAGAAGGGATCAGGGGTGAAGCTTTCTTT.

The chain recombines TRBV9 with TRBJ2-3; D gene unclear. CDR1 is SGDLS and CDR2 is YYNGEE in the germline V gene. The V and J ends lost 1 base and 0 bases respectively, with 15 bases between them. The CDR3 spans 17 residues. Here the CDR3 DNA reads TGTGCCAGCAGCGTAAGAAGAGATACCTCTAGCACAGATACGCAGTATTTT. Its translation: CASSVRRDTSSTDTQYF.

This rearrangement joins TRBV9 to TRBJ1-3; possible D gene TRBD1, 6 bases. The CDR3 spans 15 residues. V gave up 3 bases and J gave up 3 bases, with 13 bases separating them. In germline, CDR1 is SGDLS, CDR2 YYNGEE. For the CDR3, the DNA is TGTGCCAGCAGCGGTGGGACATACTATGGAAACACCATATATTTT. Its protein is CASSGGTYYGNTIYF.

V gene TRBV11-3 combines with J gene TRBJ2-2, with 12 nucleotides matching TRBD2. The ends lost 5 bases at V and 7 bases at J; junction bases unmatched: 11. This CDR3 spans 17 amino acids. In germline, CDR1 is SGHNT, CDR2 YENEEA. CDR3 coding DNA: TGTGCCAGCAGCGGACGGCTAGCGGGAGGGAAGGACGGGGAGCTGTTTTTT. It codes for CASSGRLAGGKDGELFF.

In DNA form, the CDR3 reads TGTGCCACCAGCAGAGGGGGACAGGGGGCGTATGGCTACACCTTC. Protein product: CATSRGGQGAYGYTF. The chain joins TRBV15 to TRBJ1-2; 12 nucleotides match TRBD1. The CDR3 runs 15 residues. The germline V gene encodes CDR1 LNHNV and CDR2 YYDKDF (reference sequence). V lost 1 base, J lost 5 bases, and 2 bases stayed unmatched.

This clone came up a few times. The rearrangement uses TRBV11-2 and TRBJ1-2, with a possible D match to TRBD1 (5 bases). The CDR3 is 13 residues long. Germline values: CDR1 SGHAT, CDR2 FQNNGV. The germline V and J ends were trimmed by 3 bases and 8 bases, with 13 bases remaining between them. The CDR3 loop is CASSFGREYGYTF. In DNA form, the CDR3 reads TGTGCCAGCAGCTTCGGCAGGGAATACGGCTACACCTTC.

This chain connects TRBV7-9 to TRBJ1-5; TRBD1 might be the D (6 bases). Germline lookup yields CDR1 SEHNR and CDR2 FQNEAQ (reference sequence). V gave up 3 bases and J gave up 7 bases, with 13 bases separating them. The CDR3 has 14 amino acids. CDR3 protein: CASSLGGPGQPQHF. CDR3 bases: TGTGCCAGCAGCTTGGGGGGGCCAGGACAGCCCCAGCATTTT.

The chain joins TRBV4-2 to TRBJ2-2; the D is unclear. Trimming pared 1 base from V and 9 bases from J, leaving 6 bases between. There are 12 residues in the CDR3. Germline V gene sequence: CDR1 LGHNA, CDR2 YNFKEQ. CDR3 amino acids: CASSQVYRELFF. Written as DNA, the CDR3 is TGTGCCAGCAGCCAAGTGTATAGGGAGCTGTTTTTT.

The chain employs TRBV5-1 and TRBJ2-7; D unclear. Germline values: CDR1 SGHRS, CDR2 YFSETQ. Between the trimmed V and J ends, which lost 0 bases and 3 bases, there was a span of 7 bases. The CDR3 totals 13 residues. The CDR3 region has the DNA TGCGCCAGCAGCTTGGACTTAAACTACGAGCAGTACTTC. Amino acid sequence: CASSLDLNYEQYF. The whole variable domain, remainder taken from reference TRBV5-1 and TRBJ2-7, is KAGVTQTPRYLIKTRGQQVTLSCSPISGHRSVSWYQQTPGQGLQFLFEYFSETQRNKGNFPGRFSGRQFSNSRSEMNVSTLELGDSALYLCASSLDLNYEQYFGPGTRLTVT.

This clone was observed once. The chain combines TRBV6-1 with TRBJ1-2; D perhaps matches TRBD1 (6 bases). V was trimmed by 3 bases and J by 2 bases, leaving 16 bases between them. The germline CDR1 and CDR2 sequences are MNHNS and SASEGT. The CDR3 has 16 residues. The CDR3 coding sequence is TGTGCCAGCAGTGACCCCAAGCCCACAGGGAACTATGGCTACACCTTC. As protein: CASSDPKPTGNYGYTF.

The CDR3 spells CASSADSYTGYTF. DNA of the CDR3: TGTGCCAGCAGCGCGGACAGCTATACGGGCTACACCTTC. The gene calls are TRBV2 and TRBJ1-2, with D possibly matching TRBD1 (6 bases). V lost 6 bases and J lost 8, with 16 bases in between. CDR3 size: 13 residues. The germline CDR1 and CDR2 sequences are SNHLY and FYNNEI. The complete variable domain, with remaining parts taken from reference TRBV2 and TRBJ1-2, reads EPEVTQTPSHQVTQMGQEVILRCVPISNHLYFYWYRQILGQKVEFLVSFYNNEISEKSEIFDDQFSVERPDGSNFTLKIRSTKLEDSAMYFCASSADSYTGYTFGSGTRLTVV.

The chain's CDR3 is CASSRDTGGSYGYTF. The CDR3 coding sequence is TGCGCCAGCAGCCGAGATACCGGGGGGTCCTATGGCTACACCTTC. The chain uses TRBV5-1 and TRBJ1-2, with TRBD1 as a possible D gene (5 bases). Germline CDR1 reads SGHRS; CDR2 reads YFSETQ. This CDR3 spans 15 amino acids. The V gene lost 4 bases and the J gene lost 4 bases, with 17 bases spanning the gap. The full variable domain, completed using reference TRBV5-1 and TRBJ1-2, is KAGVTQTPRYLIKTRGQQVTLSCSPISGHRSVSWYQQTPGQGLQFLFEYFSETQRNKGNFPGRFSGRQFSNSRSEMNVSTLELGDSALYLCASSRDTGGSYGYTFGSGTRLTVV.

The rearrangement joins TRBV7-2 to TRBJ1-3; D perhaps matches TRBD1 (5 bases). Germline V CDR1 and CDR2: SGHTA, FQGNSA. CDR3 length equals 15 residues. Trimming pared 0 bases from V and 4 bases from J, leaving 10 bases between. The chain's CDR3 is CASSLAGTAGNTIYF. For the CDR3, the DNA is TGTGCCAGCAGCTTAGCGGGGACTGCAGGAAACACCATATATTTT.

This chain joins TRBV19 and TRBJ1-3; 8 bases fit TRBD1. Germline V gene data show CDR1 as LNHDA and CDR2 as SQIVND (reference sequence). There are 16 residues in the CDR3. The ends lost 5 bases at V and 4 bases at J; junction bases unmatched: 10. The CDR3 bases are TGTGCCAGTAGTGGTGGACAGGGATTCGCCGGAAACACCATATATTTT. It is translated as CASSGGQGFAGNTIYF.

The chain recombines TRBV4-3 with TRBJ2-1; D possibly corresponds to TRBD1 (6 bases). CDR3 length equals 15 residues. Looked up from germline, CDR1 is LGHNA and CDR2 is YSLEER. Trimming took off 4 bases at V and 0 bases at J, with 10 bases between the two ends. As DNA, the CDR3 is TGCGCCAGCAGCCGGGACATTTACTCCTACAATGAGCAGTTCTTC. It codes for CASSRDIYSYNEQFF.

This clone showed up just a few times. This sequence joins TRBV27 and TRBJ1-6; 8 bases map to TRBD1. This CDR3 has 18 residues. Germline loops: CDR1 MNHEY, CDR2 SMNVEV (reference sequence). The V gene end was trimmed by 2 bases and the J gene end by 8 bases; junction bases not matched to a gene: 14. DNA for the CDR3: TGTGCCAGCAGTTTAAATCACAGGGGGGGGTATAGTGATTCACCCCTCCACTTT. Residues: CASSLNHRGGYSDSPLHF.

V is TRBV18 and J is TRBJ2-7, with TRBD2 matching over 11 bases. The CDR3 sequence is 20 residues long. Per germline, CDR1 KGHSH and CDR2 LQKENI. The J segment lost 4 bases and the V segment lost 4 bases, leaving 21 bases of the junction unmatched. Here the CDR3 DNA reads TGTGCCAGCTCACTCCGCAACTCCCCAACTAGCGGGAGAGGGGTGTACGAGCAGTACTTC. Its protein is CASSLRNSPTSGRGVYEQYF.

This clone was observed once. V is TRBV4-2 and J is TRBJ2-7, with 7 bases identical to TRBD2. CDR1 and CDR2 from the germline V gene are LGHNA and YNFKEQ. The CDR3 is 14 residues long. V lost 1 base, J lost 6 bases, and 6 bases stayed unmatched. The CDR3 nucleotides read TGTGCCAGCAGCCAAGGCCTAGGGGAGGGCGAGCAGTACTTC. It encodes CASSQGLGEGEQYF.